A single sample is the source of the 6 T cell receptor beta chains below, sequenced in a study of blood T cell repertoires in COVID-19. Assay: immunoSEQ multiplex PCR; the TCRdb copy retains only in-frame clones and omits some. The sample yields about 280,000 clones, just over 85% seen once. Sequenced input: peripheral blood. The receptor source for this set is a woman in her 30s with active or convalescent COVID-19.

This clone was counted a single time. CDR3 DNA sequence: TGTGCCAGCAGTGCCCGGGACAGGAGCTCCTATAATTCACCCCTCCACTTT. Protein: CASSARDRSSYNSPLHF. The chain recombines TRBV27 with TRBJ1-6; TRBD1 matches 8 bases. CDR3 length: 17 amino acids. CDR1 MNHEY and CDR2 SMNVEV come from the germline V gene (reference sequence). V was pared by 5 bases and J by 0 bases, with 6 bases of the junction left unmatched.

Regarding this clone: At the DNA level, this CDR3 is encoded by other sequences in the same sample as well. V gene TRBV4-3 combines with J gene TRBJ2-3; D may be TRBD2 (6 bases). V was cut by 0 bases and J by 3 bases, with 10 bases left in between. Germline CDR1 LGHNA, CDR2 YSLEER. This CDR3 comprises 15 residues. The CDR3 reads CASSQETRGTDTQYF. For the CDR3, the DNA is TGCGCCAGCAGCCAAGAGACCCGGGGGACAGATACGCAGTATTTT.

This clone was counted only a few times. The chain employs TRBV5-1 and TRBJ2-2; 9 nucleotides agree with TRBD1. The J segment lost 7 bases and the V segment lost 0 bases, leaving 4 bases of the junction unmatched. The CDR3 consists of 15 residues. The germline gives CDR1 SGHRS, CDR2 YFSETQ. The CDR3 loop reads CASSLGQGEGGELFF. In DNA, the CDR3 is TGCGCCAGCAGCTTGGGACAGGGGGAAGGCGGGGAGCTGTTTTTT.

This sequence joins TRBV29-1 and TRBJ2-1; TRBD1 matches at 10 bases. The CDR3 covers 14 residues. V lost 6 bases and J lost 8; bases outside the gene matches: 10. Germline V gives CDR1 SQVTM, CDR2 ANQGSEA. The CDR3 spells CSVLSGTGEDEQFF. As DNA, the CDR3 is TGCAGCGTCCTGTCCGGGACAGGGGAGGATGAGCAGTTCTTC.

The CDR3 DNA is TGTGCCAGCAGCCCCTACCTCGAGAACACTGAAGCTTTCTTT. It is translated as CASSPYLENTEAFF. V and J are TRBV4-2 and TRBJ1-1, with no clear D. Germline V gives CDR1 LGHNA, CDR2 YNFKEQ. The V gene lost 4 bases and the J gene lost 1 base, with 10 bases spanning the gap. This CDR3 is 14 amino acids long.

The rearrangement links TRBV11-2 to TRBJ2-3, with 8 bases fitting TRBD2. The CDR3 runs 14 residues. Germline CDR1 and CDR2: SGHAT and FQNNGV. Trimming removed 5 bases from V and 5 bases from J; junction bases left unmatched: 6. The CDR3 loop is CASSAGTRIDTQYF. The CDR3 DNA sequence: TGTGCCAGCAGCGCCGGGACTAGGATAGATACGCAGTATTTT. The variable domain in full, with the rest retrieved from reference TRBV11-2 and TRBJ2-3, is EAGVAQSPRYKIIEKRQSVAFWCNPISGHATLYWYQQILGQGPKLLIQFQNNGVVDDSQLPKDRFSAERLKGVDSTLKIQPAKLEDSAVYLCASSAGTRIDTQYFGPGTRLTVL.